This is a list of T cell receptor beta chains from one sample in a study of T cells in Graves' hyperthyroidism and ophthalmopathy. Using its own MiXCR run on the multiplex PCR reads, TCRdb lists one record per CDR3 protein. The sample has fewer than 250,000 distinct CDR3 sequences, 16% seen once. Sequenced material: blood. Every receptor here comes from a young woman with Graves' ophthalmopathy. The CDR3 runs from the conserved cysteine through the conserved F or W. Fields, in order: D gene, J gene, clone size, V gene, CDR3 DNA, CDR3 protein. A D gene is named only where the DNA matches it firmly. Size values are once, few and many counts, or a class for expanded clones, and some rows have none.

TRBD1,TRBJ2-1,NA,TRBV5-1,TGCGCCAGCAGCTTGCCGGGGACAGGCCCTGAGCAGTTCTTC,CASSLPGTGPEQFF
NA,TRBJ2-5,many,TRBV3-1,TGTGCCAGCAGCCAAGGTGACACCCTAGGTGGAGAGACCCAGTACTTC,CASSQGDTLGGETQYF
TRBD1,TRBJ2-2,many,TRBV4-2,TGTGCCAGCAGCCATCCGACAGGGGGAGGCACCGGGGAGCTGTTTTTT,CASSHPTGGGTGELFF
NA,TRBJ2-7,few,TRBV19,TGTACCAGTCGGGACGGTCCCTACGAGCAGTACTTC,CTSRDGPYEQYF
NA,TRBJ1-1,many,TRBV6-5,TGTGCCAGCAGTTACAGGGTGAACACTGAAGCTTTCTTT,CASSYRVNTEAFF
TRBD1,TRBJ1-6,NA,TRBV25-1,TGTGCCAGCTCCGAGTTGAGGACAGGGGCCCCACCCCTCCACTTT,CASSELRTGAPPLHF
TRBD2,TRBJ2-3,NA,TRBV5-1,TGTGCCAGCAGCGTCGGGACTAGCGGGAGGGCCAGCTCAGATACGCAGTATTTT,CASSVGTSGRASSDTQYF
TRBD1,TRBJ1-2,many,TRBV4-1,TGCGCCAGCAGCCTCGGGACAGGGCGGACCTATGGCTACACCTTC,CASSLGTGRTYGYTF
NA,TRBJ2-2,NA,TRBV19,TGTGCCAGTAGTATGACGAACACCGGGGGGCTGTTTTTT,CASSMTNTGGLFF
NA,TRBJ1-1,many,TRBV6-5,TGTGCCAGCAGTTACTCATCAGTGAACACTGAAGCTTTCTTT,CASSYSSVNTEAFF
TRBD2,TRBJ2-7,NA,TRBV3-1,TGTGCCAGCAGCCCTCGGCGAACTAGCGGGGGCAAATCCTACGAGCAGTACTTC,CASSPRRTSGGKSYEQYF
NA,TRBJ1-2,many,TRBV18,TGTGCCAGCTCACCACGTCCCTCGCAGGGCGAGTATGGCTACACCTTC,CASSPRPSQGEYGYTF
TRBD2,TRBJ2-3,many,TRBV12-3/TRBV12-4,TGTGCCAGCAGAGGGCCGGGACTAGCGCTCACAGATACGCAGTATTTT,CASRGPGLALTDTQYF
TRBD1,TRBJ2-3,many,TRBV29-1,TGCAGCGACGGACAGGGCCTCACAGATACGCAGTATTTT,CSDGQGLTDTQYF
NA,TRBJ1-2,many,TRBV19,TGTGCCAGTAGCCTCGTGGGCCCTAACTATGGCTACACCTTC,CASSLVGPNYGYTF
TRBD1,TRBJ2-3,NA,TRBV27,TGTGCCAGCCCAGTCCAGGGGGTGAGCACAGATACGCAGTATTTT,CASPVQGVSTDTQYF